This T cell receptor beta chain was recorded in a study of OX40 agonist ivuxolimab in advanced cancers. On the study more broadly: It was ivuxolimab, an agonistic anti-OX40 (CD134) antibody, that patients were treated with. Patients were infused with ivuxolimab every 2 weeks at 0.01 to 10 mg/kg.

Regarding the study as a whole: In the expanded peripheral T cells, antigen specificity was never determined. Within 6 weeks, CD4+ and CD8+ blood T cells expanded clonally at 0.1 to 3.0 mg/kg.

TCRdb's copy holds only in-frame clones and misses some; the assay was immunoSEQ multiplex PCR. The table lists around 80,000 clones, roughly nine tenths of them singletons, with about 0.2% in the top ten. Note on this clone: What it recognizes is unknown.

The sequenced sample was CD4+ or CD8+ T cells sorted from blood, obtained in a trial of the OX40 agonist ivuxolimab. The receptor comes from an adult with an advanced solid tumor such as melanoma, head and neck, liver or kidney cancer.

As DNA, the CDR3 is TGTGCCAGTAGTATGCCCGGGAGTTTTTACGAGCAGTACTTC. It specifies CASSMPGSFYEQYF. The rearrangement joins TRBV19 to TRBJ2-7; tentatively, D is TRBD2 (6 bases). Germline CDR1 is LNHDA and CDR2 is SQIVND (reference sequence). V lost 3 bases and J 4 bases, leaving 13 bases between the germline ends. CDR3 length equals 14 residues. The entire variable domain, with the rest obtained from reference TRBV19 and TRBJ2-7, is as follows: DGGITQSPKYLFRKEGQNVTLSCEQNLNHDAMYWYRQDPGQGLRLIYYSQIVNDFQKGDIAEGYSVSREKKESFPLTVTSAQKNPTAFYLCASSMPGSFYEQYFGPGTRLTVT.